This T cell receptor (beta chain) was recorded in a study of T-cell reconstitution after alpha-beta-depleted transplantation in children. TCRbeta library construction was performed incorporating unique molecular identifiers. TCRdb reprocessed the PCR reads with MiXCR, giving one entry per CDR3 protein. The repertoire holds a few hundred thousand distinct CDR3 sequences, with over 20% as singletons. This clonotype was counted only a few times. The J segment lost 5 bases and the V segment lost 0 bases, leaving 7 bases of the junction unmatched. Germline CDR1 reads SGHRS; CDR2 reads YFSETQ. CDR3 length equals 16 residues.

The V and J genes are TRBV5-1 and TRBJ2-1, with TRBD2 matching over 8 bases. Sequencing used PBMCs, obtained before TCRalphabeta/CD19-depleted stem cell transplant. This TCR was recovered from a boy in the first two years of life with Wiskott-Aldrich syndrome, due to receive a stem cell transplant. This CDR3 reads CASSLAVGTRDNEQFF. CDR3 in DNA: TGCGCCAGCAGCTTGGCCGTCGGGACTAGAGACAATGAGCAGTTCTTC. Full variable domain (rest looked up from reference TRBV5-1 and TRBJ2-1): KAGVTQTPRYLIKTRGQQVTLSCSPISGHRSVSWYQQTPGQGLQFLFEYFSETQRNKGNFPGRFSGRQFSNSRSEMNVSTLELGDSALYLCASSLAVGTRDNEQFFGPGTRLTVL.